The 32 T cell receptor beta chains in this list originate from one sample, sequenced in a study of blood T cell repertoires in COVID-19. Here immunoSEQ multiplex PCR was the method, and the copy in TCRdb shows in-frame clones only, minus some. The sample records 200,000 or so clones, over 70% being singletons. Sequencing was performed on peripheral blood. The receptors stem from an older woman with acute or convalescent COVID-19.

J is TRBJ2-5 and V is TRBV5-4, with 12 positions matching TRBD2. Germline values: CDR1 SGHNT, CDR2 YYREEE (reference sequence). CDR3 size: 16 residues. The V gene end was trimmed by 4 bases and the J gene end by 4 bases; junction bases not matched to a gene: 8. As DNA, the CDR3 is TGTGCCAGCAGCCCTATGACTAGCGGGAGAGGAGAGACCCAGTACTTC. Translated, it gives CASSPMTSGRGETQYF.

The CDR3 is CASSLSPSGHYEQYF. CDR3 nucleotides: TGCGCCAGCAGCTTGAGTCCTAGCGGCCACTACGAGCAGTACTTC. The chain joins TRBV5-1 to TRBJ2-7; 7 positions agree with TRBD2. J was trimmed by 3 bases and V by 1 base; bases with no gene match: 7. The CDR3 length is 15 residues. CDR1 is SGHRS, CDR2 YFSETQ, per germline. The full variable domain, rest sourced from reference TRBV5-1 and TRBJ2-7, is KAGVTQTPRYLIKTRGQQVTLSCSPISGHRSVSWYQQTPGQGLQFLFEYFSETQRNKGNFPGRFSGRQFSNSRSEMNVSTLELGDSALYLCASSLSPSGHYEQYFGPGTRLTVT.

The rearrangement joins TRBV5-6 to TRBJ2-1; the D gene is possibly TRBD2 (5 bases). V lost 0 bases and J lost 3, with 10 bases in between. Germline V CDR1 and CDR2: SGHDT, YYEEEE. The CDR3 totals 15 residues. CDR3 sequence: CASSLERPFYNEQFF. The CDR3 coding sequence is TGTGCCAGCAGCTTGGAGCGGCCTTTCTACAATGAGCAGTTCTTC.

The chain employs TRBV19 and TRBJ2-3, with TRBD2 as a possible D gene (6 bases). Trimming pared 7 bases from V and 3 bases from J, leaving 17 bases between. The germline gives CDR1 LNHDA, CDR2 SQIVND (reference sequence). The CDR3 spans 15 residues. The CDR3 loop reads CASTPGDRRTDTQYF. As DNA, the CDR3 is TGTGCCAGTACTCCGGGGGACCGAAGAACAGATACGCAGTATTTT. The full variable domain, its missing parts supplied by reference TRBV19 and TRBJ2-3, is DGGITQSPKYLFRKEGQNVTLSCEQNLNHDAMYWYRQDPGQGLRLIYYSQIVNDFQKGDIAEGYSVSREKKESFPLTVTSAQKNPTAFYLCASTPGDRRTDTQYFGPGTRLTVL.

The chain recombines TRBV5-1 with TRBJ1-2, with TRBD1 as a possible D gene (5 bases). The CDR3 covers 13 residues. V gave up 0 bases and J gave up 8 bases, with 11 bases separating them. Germline lookup yields CDR1 SGHRS and CDR2 YFSETQ. As DNA, the CDR3 is TGCGCCAGCAGCTTGGTCGGGGGGGACGGCTACACCTTC. This encodes CASSLVGGDGYTF. The full variable domain, in which reference TRBV5-1 and TRBJ1-2 provide the parts outside the CDR3, is KAGVTQTPRYLIKTRGQQVTLSCSPISGHRSVSWYQQTPGQGLQFLFEYFSETQRNKGNFPGRFSGRQFSNSRSEMNVSTLELGDSALYLCASSLVGGDGYTFGSGTRLTVV.

This chain's CDR3 is CASSGSENSPLHF. In nucleotides, the CDR3 is TGTGCCAGCAGTGGCTCGGAGAATTCACCCCTCCACTTT. The chain is built from TRBV2 and TRBJ1-6; the D is unclear. The CDR3 spans 13 residues. Trimming removed 4 bases at V and 7 bases at J, with 8 bases between. The V gene's germline CDR1 is SNHLY and CDR2 FYNNEI.

V is TRBV6-5 and J is TRBJ1-1; TRBD1 is a possible D gene (5 bases). Germline loops: CDR1 MNHEY, CDR2 SVGAGI. Trimming shortened V by 8 bases and J by 0 bases, and 13 bases separated the two germline ends. This CDR3 comprises 14 residues. The CDR3 loop reads CASVLRGLNTEAFF. DNA of the CDR3: TGTGCCAGCGTCTTGCGGGGCTTGAACACTGAAGCTTTCTTT.

The chain couples TRBV5-1 to TRBJ2-7, with 9 bases fitting TRBD1. Germline assignment: CDR1 SGHRS and CDR2 YFSETQ. V lost 6 bases to trimming and J lost 6 bases; unmatched junction nucleotides: 7. The CDR3 has 13 residues. The CDR3, as DNA: TGCGCCAGCACCCCGGGACAGGGTGGCGAGCAGTACTTC. Amino acid sequence: CASTPGQGGEQYF.

The V gene is TRBV29-1, the J gene TRBJ2-6; no definite D call. Germline CDR1 reads SQVTM; CDR2 reads ANQGSEA. There are 13 residues in the CDR3. Deletions cut 3 bases from V and 2 bases from J, with 5 bases between. In DNA form, the CDR3 reads TGCAGCGTTGATAGCCCTGGGGCCAACGTCCTGACTTTC. Its translation: CSVDSPGANVLTF.

This chain uses TRBV2 with TRBJ2-1; D perhaps matches TRBD2 (6 bases). Looked up from germline, CDR1 is SNHLY and CDR2 is FYNNEI. The CDR3 contains 15 residues. The germline V and J ends were trimmed by 8 bases and 0 bases, with 14 bases remaining between them. The CDR3 region is CASGGTSSSYNEQFF. In DNA form, the CDR3 reads TGTGCCAGCGGAGGGACTTCCAGCTCCTACAATGAGCAGTTCTTC. The full variable domain, with the rest looked up from reference TRBV2 and TRBJ2-1, is EPEVTQTPSHQVTQMGQEVILRCVPISNHLYFYWYRQILGQKVEFLVSFYNNEISEKSEIFDDQFSVERPDGSNFTLKIRSTKLEDSAMYFCASGGTSSSYNEQFFGPGTRLTVL.

The rearrangement joins TRBV12-3 or TRBV12-4 to TRBJ2-2, with D uncertain. The V end lost 5 bases, the J end lost 5 bases, and 9 bases lay between the germline ends. The CDR3 totals 13 residues. CDR3 sequence reads: CASSPLNTGELFF. DNA of the CDR3: TGTGCCAGCAGTCCCCTTAATACCGGGGAGCTGTTTTTT.

This rearrangement joins TRBV10-1 to TRBJ2-7, with 14 bases lining up with TRBD2. The J segment lost 3 bases and the V segment lost 6 bases, leaving 4 bases of the junction unmatched. The germline CDR1 and CDR2 sequences are WNHNN and SYGVQD (reference sequence). The CDR3 has 15 residues. Written as DNA, the CDR3 is TGCGCCAGCAGCGGGGGGACTAGCGGGAGCTACGAGCAGTACTTC. Protein sequence: CASSGGTSGSYEQYF.

The chain is built from TRBV9 and TRBJ2-5; D unresolved. Germline V gene sequence: CDR1 SGDLS, CDR2 YYNGEE. The CDR3 covers 13 residues. V was cut by 0 bases and J by 2 bases, with 5 bases left in between. DNA for the CDR3: TGTGCCAGCAGCGTAGGGCCGCAAGAGACCCAGTACTTC. It is translated as CASSVGPQETQYF.

The chain employs TRBV5-1 and TRBJ2-5; 10 nucleotides line up with TRBD2. Trimming cost V 2 bases and J 3 bases; bases outside gene matches: 4. CDR1 is SGHRS, CDR2 YFSETQ, per germline. The CDR3 sequence is 15 residues long. Here the CDR3 reads CASSFRGLAEETQYF. The CDR3 nucleotides read TGCGCCAGCAGCTTCCGCGGACTAGCGGAAGAGACCCAGTACTTC.

The chain employs TRBV10-2 and TRBJ1-2; 8 positions agree with TRBD1. V gave up 6 bases and J gave up 7 bases; unmatched junction bases: 7. The CDR3 runs 13 residues. The germline gives CDR1 WSHSY, CDR2 SAAADI. The CDR3: CASSADRVGGYTF. CDR3 DNA sequence: TGCGCCAGCAGCGCGGACAGGGTCGGTGGCTACACCTTC.

The chain is built from TRBV5-4 and TRBJ2-1; no definite D call. CDR3 length: 16 amino acids. Germline V gene sequence: CDR1 SGHNT, CDR2 YYREEE (reference sequence). The germline V and J ends were trimmed by 5 bases and 2 bases, with 17 bases remaining between them. For the CDR3, the DNA is TGTGCCAGCAGGCCCGCTAGTCTTGATGCCTACAATGAGCAGTTCTTC. Translation gives CASRPASLDAYNEQFF.

This chain connects TRBV29-1 to TRBJ2-1; tentative D call: TRBD1 (5 bases). From germline, CDR1 is SQVTM and CDR2 ANQGSEA. The V and J ends lost 7 bases and 7 bases respectively, with 17 bases between them. This CDR3 is 13 amino acids long. CDR3: CSAKKGSGNEQFF. The CDR3 region has the DNA TGCAGCGCCAAGAAAGGGTCAGGGAATGAGCAGTTCTTC.

The chain recombines TRBV5-1 with TRBJ1-2, with D uncertain. The CDR3 length is 14 residues. From germline, CDR1 is SGHRS and CDR2 YFSETQ. V was clipped by 3 bases and J by 2 bases, with 11 bases between them. The DNA for the CDR3 is TGCGCCAGCAGCTCACAGTTATTCAACTATGGCTACACCTTC. Protein: CASSSQLFNYGYTF.

V gene TRBV27 combines with J gene TRBJ2-3; possible D gene TRBD2, 6 bases. The CDR3 extends over 13 amino acids. Trimming took 6 bases from V and 9 from J, leaving 16 bases between them. Per the germline V gene, CDR1 is MNHEY and CDR2 is SMNVEV (reference sequence). This CDR3 is CASSPVGGVTQYF. CDR3 bases: TGTGCCAGCAGCCCAGTGGGCGGGGTAACGCAGTATTTT.

The J gene is TRBJ1-1, the V gene TRBV6-4; D not resolved. The CDR3 length is 14 residues. The V end lost 4 bases, the J end lost 1 base, and 10 bases lay between the germline ends. Per the germline V gene, CDR1 is MRHNA and CDR2 is SNTAGT. The CDR3 reads CASSAGGSNTEAFF. The CDR3 DNA sequence: TGTGCCAGCAGTGCCGGCGGATCGAACACTGAAGCTTTCTTT.

This chain connects TRBV9 to TRBJ2-7, with TRBD1 matching over 7 bases. Germline values: CDR1 SGDLS, CDR2 YYNGEE. There are 15 residues in the CDR3. J gave up 5 bases and V 2 bases, and 10 bases lay outside the gene matches. CDR3 sequence reads: CASSVLTGEGDEQYF. The CDR3 DNA reads TGTGCCAGCAGCGTCTTAACAGGGGAAGGCGACGAGCAGTACTTC.

The gene calls are TRBV28 and TRBJ1-3; tentative D call: TRBD1 (6 bases). Per germline, CDR1 MDHEN and CDR2 SYDVKM. The V and J ends lost 6 bases and 1 base respectively, with 16 bases between them. The CDR3 has 16 amino acids. The CDR3 nucleotides read TGTGCCAGCAGCTCCCTCGACAGGAGGTCTGGAAACACCATATATTTT. It specifies CASSSLDRRSGNTIYF.

Remarks on this clone: Possible read error: a much larger clone is one base away. The rearrangement links TRBV7-9 to TRBJ2-3; D gene unclear. CDR1 SEHNR and CDR2 FQNEAQ come from the germline V gene (reference sequence). V lost 5 bases to trimming and J lost 0 bases, with 3 bases between them. The CDR3 is made up of 12 amino acids. The CDR3 DNA sequence: TGTGCCAGCAGCCCTAGCACAGATACGCAGTATTTT. Protein: CASSPSTDTQYF.

This clone has just one count. This chain links TRBV27 with TRBJ1-2; D possibly corresponds to TRBD1 (5 bases). CDR1 is MNHEY, CDR2 SMNVEV, per germline (reference sequence). The V end was cut by 6 bases, the J end by 6 bases, with 20 bases between. The CDR3 spans 15 residues. CDR3 sequence: CASSHVGWGEDGYTF. The CDR3 coding sequence is TGTGCCAGCAGCCACGTCGGGTGGGGCGAGGATGGCTACACCTTC.

The chain joins TRBV25-1 to TRBJ1-3; no clear D gene. The ends were cut back, 4 bases at V and 0 bases at J, with 13 bases in the middle. Germline CDR1 MGHDK, CDR2 SYGVNS. This CDR3 spans 16 amino acids. CDR3 bases: TGTGCCAGCAGTGGGCTGAGGCAACCCTCTGGAAACACCATATATTTT. Translating it yields CASSGLRQPSGNTIYF.

The CDR3: CAWSVRQGLAFF. In DNA form, the CDR3 reads TGTGCCTGGAGTGTCCGGCAGGGGCTAGCTTTCTTT. The chain links TRBV30 to TRBJ1-1; a possible D gene is TRBD1 (6 bases). Looked up from germline, CDR1 is GTSNPN and CDR2 is SVGIG (reference sequence). V gave up 0 bases and J gave up 10 bases, with 12 bases separating them. The CDR3 runs 12 residues.

The rearrangement joins TRBV15 to TRBJ1-2, with 7 bases that match TRBD1. The V gene end was trimmed by 4 bases and the J gene end by 2 bases; junction bases not matched to a gene: 4. The germline V gene encodes CDR1 LNHNV and CDR2 YYDKDF (reference sequence). The length of the CDR3 is 14 residues. CDR3 residues: CATSTADRNYGYTF. CDR3 nucleotides: TGTGCCACCAGCACCGCGGACAGGAACTATGGCTACACCTTC. Combining the CDR3 with reference TRBV15 and TRBJ1-2 gives the whole variable domain DAMVIQNPRYQVTQFGKPVTLSCSQTLNHNVMYWYQQKSSQAPKLLFHYYDKDFNNEADTPDNFQSRRPNTSFCFLDIRSPGLGDTAMYLCATSTADRNYGYTFGSGTRLTVV.

This rearrangement joins TRBV11-3 to TRBJ2-2, with unresolved D. This CDR3 has 12 residues. The ends were cut back, 5 bases at V and 2 bases at J, with 3 bases in the middle. Germline V lookup: CDR1 SGHNT, CDR2 YENEEA. CDR3 in amino acids: CASSHNTGELFF. CDR3 sequence (DNA): TGTGCCAGCAGCCATAACACCGGGGAGCTGTTTTTT.

Concerning this clone itself: Distinct nucleotide sequences in the sample also encode this CDR3. The chain is built from TRBV12-3 or TRBV12-4 and TRBJ2-5; D is undetermined. Trimming took off 2 bases at V and 5 bases at J, with 3 bases between the two ends. The CDR3 sequence is 11 residues long. CDR3 DNA sequence: TGTGCCAGCAGTTTACAGGAGACCCAGTACTTC. Protein product: CASSLQETQYF.

The chain is built from TRBV6-5 and TRBJ2-1; 10 nucleotides line up with TRBD2. The CDR3 is 14 amino acids. Losses at the gene ends were 6 bases for V and 7 bases for J; bases not matched to a gene: 6. Looked up from germline, CDR1 is MNHEY and CDR2 is SVGAGI. CDR3: CASRTSGFSNEQFF. Here the CDR3 DNA reads TGTGCCAGCAGGACTAGCGGGTTTTCTAATGAGCAGTTCTTC.

The rearrangement links TRBV18 to TRBJ2-5; TRBD2 matches at 12 bases. V lost 3 bases and J lost 4; bases outside the gene matches: 6. Looked up from germline, CDR1 is KGHSH and CDR2 is LQKENI. CDR3 size: 16 residues. The CDR3 sequence: CASSPGLAGFGETQYF. For the CDR3, the DNA is TGTGCCAGCTCACCTGGACTAGCGGGATTTGGAGAGACCCAGTACTTC. The variable domain in full, completed from reference TRBV18 and TRBJ2-5, reads NAGVMQNPRHLVRRRGQEARLRCSPMKGHSHVYWYRQLPEEGLKFMVYLQKENIIDESGMPKERFSAEFPKEGPSILRIQQVVRGDSAAYFCASSPGLAGFGETQYFGPGTRLLVL.

This clone is a singleton in its sample. The V and J genes are TRBV27 and TRBJ1-2, with 8 bases aligning to TRBD1. The CDR3 loop spans 16 amino acids. The germline CDR1 and CDR2 sequences are MNHEY and SMNVEV (reference sequence). The trim removed 8 bases at V and 4 bases at J, leaving 15 bases unmatched. The CDR3 DNA sequence: TGTGCCAGCGCAGTTCCTTGGGCAGGGGGCCGCTATGGCTACACCTTC. Its translation is CASAVPWAGGRYGYTF.